The following is a TCR beta chain sequence with its context. Repertoires were generated with immunoSEQ multiplex PCR, while TCRdb's copy carries only in-frame clones and drops some. The table shows over 60,000 clones, with around 90% occurring only once. This CDR3 has 14 residues. V dropped 6 bases and J dropped 8; count of bases not matched to a gene: 4. Germline CDR1 and CDR2: MNHNY and SVGAGI (reference sequence). This sample stems from a study of human versus mouse CDR3 diversity and MHC coevolution. The sequenced sample consisted of naive CD4+ T cells from blood. Subset described: CD45RO-negative CD62L-positive naive CD4 T cells. The chain employs TRBV6-6 and TRBJ2-2; TRBD1 matches at 12 bases. The clonotype originates from a person aged 30 to 69 in good health. The CDR3 bases are TGTGCCAGCAGCCGGGGACAGGGGGCAGGGGAGCTGTTTTTT. Protein sequence: CASSRGQGAGELFF.